Presented here are 6 T cell receptor beta chains from one specimen sequenced in a study of cytomegalovirus exposure and HLA in healthy donors. 13 Jbeta primers and 60 Vbeta primers were used for the PCR. Repertoires were generated with immunoSEQ multiplex PCR, while TCRdb's copy carries only in-frame clones and drops some. The repertoire holds more than 75,000 clones, with just under 90% as singletons. Sequences were obtained from PBMCs. These receptor sequences come from a man younger than 35 in good health and CMV-seronegative.

This clone occurred a few times. The chain employs TRBV6-5 and TRBJ1-2, with 10 bases aligning to TRBD1. The junction had 0 bases not matched to a gene; V was cut back by 6 bases and J by 5 bases. This CDR3 comprises 12 residues. Per the germline V gene, CDR1 is MNHEY and CDR2 is SVGAGI. The CDR3 loop is CASRDRGYGYTF. The CDR3 coding sequence is TGTGCCAGCAGGGACAGGGGGTATGGCTACACCTTC.

The rearrangement uses TRBV5-4 and TRBJ2-1, with D tentatively TRBD2 (7 bases). Germline CDR1 and CDR2: SGHNT and YYREEE (reference sequence). This CDR3 region has 17 residues. Trimming left V 5 bases short and J 4 bases short, with 22 bases between. DNA for the CDR3: TGTGCCAGCAGAATAGGGGGGGCCACAATGGGATACAATGAGCAGTTCTTC. Encoded protein: CASRIGGATMGYNEQFF.

The chain carries TRBV7-3 and TRBJ2-1, with D possibly TRBD2 on 6 matching bases. Trimming removed 5 bases at V and 8 bases at J, with 13 bases between. The CDR3 runs to 13 residues. The germline gives CDR1 SGHTA, CDR2 FQGTGA. DNA for the CDR3: TGTGCCAGCAGCCCAACGGGAGAGGATGAGCAGTTCTTC. It translates to CASSPTGEDEQFF.

V usage is TRBV18 and J usage is TRBJ2-7, with 10 bases fitting TRBD1. Per germline, CDR1 KGHSH and CDR2 LQKENI. The CDR3 runs 14 residues. The V segment lost 3 bases and the J segment 2 bases; nucleotides outside the gene matches: 1. The CDR3 DNA reads TGTGCCAGCTCACCCGGGACAGGGGCCTACGAGCAGTACTTC. This sequence encodes CASSPGTGAYEQYF.

The rearrangement joins TRBV5-1 to TRBJ2-7, with a weak D call TRBD2 (6 bases). This CDR3 is built from 16 residues. With 4 bases removed from V and 0 bases from J, the gap between germline ends came to 17 bases. Germline V gives CDR1 SGHRS, CDR2 YFSETQ. CDR3 nucleotides: TGCGCCAGCAGCCCGGGCACGGGAGTGGGCTCCTACGAGCAGTACTTC. This codes for CASSPGTGVGSYEQYF.

The chain links TRBV18 to TRBJ1-1; D uncertain. V lost 4 bases, J lost 5 bases, and 17 bases lay in between. The CDR3 extends over 15 amino acids. Germline lookup yields CDR1 KGHSH and CDR2 LQKENI. The CDR3 is CASSRYSGRETEAFF. In DNA, the CDR3 is TGTGCCAGCTCACGATATTCGGGTCGGGAGACTGAAGCTTTCTTT.